The clone carrying this TCR beta chain appeared a few times. This specimen belongs to a study of CD8 T cells in ankylosing spondylitis. TCRdb reprocessed the 5' RACE reads via MiXCR and lists one record per CDR3 protein. The top ten clones hold roughly a tenth of a sample with about 320,000 distinct CDR3 sequences, around a tenth of them seen once. V was shortened by 4 bases and J by 4 bases, with 14 bases between the two germline ends. Germline-derived CDR1 and CDR2 are SGHTA and FQGNSA. CDR3 length: 15 amino acids. The receptor's source is a female donor with ankylosing spondylitis or in good health (not recorded which). The chain joins TRBV7-2 to TRBJ2-1, with D possibly TRBD1 on 6 matching bases. Specimen: blood, either unsorted or a sorted T cell fraction (not recorded which). CDR3 bases: TGTGCCAGCAGCTCCGACAGGAAAAGTTACAATGAGCAGTTCTTC. It encodes CASSSDRKSYNEQFF.